This entry lists 32 T cell receptor beta chains sequenced from one sample in a study of T cells in Graves' hyperthyroidism and ophthalmopathy. Template material for amplifying TCR beta CDR3 regions consisted of RNA transcripts. In the first-round RT-PCR of the TCR CDR3, the HTBI primer set was used. TCRdb ran MiXCR on the multiplex PCR reads and lists one entry per CDR3 protein. Seen here are over 400,000 distinct CDR3 sequences, around 15% observed once, and the top ten hold approximately 13%. Sequencing was performed on blood. These receptors all stem from a man younger than 35 with Graves' ophthalmopathy.

The sample holds a few counts of this clonotype. This chain uses TRBV2 with TRBJ1-6; D unclear. Deletions cut 4 bases from V and 5 bases from J, with 6 bases between. Per the germline V gene, CDR1 is SNHLY and CDR2 is FYNNEI. The CDR3 totals 13 residues. The CDR3 DNA is TGTGCCAGCAGTGCCGGGAATAATTCACCCCTCCACTTT. The encoded protein is CASSAGNNSPLHF.

This chain connects TRBV3-1 to TRBJ2-7; 8 nucleotides line up with TRBD1. Unmatched junction bases numbered 1, after V lost 3 bases and J lost 6 bases. The length of the CDR3 is 12 residues. Germline V gene data show CDR1 as LGHDT and CDR2 as YNNKEL (reference sequence). CDR3 in DNA: TGTGCCAGCAGCCAGGACAGGGCCGAGCAGTACTTC. As protein: CASSQDRAEQYF.

This clonotype was observed at least ten times. The V and J genes are TRBV6-1 and TRBJ2-3; the match to TRBD2 covers 15 bases. V dropped 8 bases and J dropped 4; count of bases not matched to a gene: 7. This CDR3 spans 16 amino acids. Germline V gene data show CDR1 as MNHNS and CDR2 as SASEGT. In DNA, the CDR3 is TGTGCCAGCCTTGGACTAGCGGGGGGGTTCTCAGATACGCAGTATTTT. Translating gives CASLGLAGGFSDTQYF.

This clonotype was seen more than once but under ten times. The rearrangement uses TRBV4-2 and TRBJ2-1; unclear D gene. Trimming stripped 0 bases from V and 4 bases from J, with 10 bases between. Germline V CDR1 and CDR2: LGHNA, YNFKEQ. The CDR3 consists of 15 residues. The CDR3 DNA is TGTGCCAGCAGCCAAGACAGGTTGGGGTACAATGAGCAGTTCTTC. It codes for CASSQDRLGYNEQFF.

This clonotype was seen at least ten times. The CDR3 sequence is CASWTGNTGELFF. DNA of the CDR3: TGTGCCAGCTGGACGGGAAACACCGGGGAGCTGTTTTTT. The V and J genes are TRBV6-1 and TRBJ2-2; possible D gene TRBD2, 5 bases. Germline CDR1 is MNHNS and CDR2 is SASEGT. The germline V and J ends were trimmed by 8 bases and 2 bases, with 9 bases remaining between them. The CDR3 covers 13 residues.

The chain recombines TRBV19 with TRBJ1-5; D remains unclear. The CDR3 totals 14 residues. The V gene's germline CDR1 is LNHDA and CDR2 SQIVND (reference sequence). Trimming left V 7 bases short and J 0 bases short, with 10 bases between. The CDR3 nucleotides read TGTGCCAGTACTCCGGGATTTAGCAATCAGCCCCAGCATTTT. Translating gives CASTPGFSNQPQHF.

There are a few counts of this clonotype. The CDR3 here is CAWTETAGVWSSYNEQFF. The CDR3 region has the DNA TGTGCCTGGACCGAAACAGCGGGGGTGTGGAGCTCCTACAATGAGCAGTTCTTC. V is TRBV30 and J is TRBJ2-1; 8 nucleotides line up with TRBD2. From germline, CDR1 is GTSNPN and CDR2 SVGIG (reference sequence). This CDR3 is 18 amino acids long. J lost 0 bases, V lost 4 bases, and 14 bases had no gene match. The variable domain in full, with the rest retrieved from reference TRBV30 and TRBJ2-1, is SQTIHQWPATLVQPVGSPLSLECTVEGTSNPNLYWYRQAAGRGLQLLFYSVGIGQISSEVPQNLSASRPQDRQFILSSKKLLLSDSGFYLCAWTETAGVWSSYNEQFFGPGTRLTVL.

This clonotype was seen ten or more times. A read error may explain this, as a much larger clone is one base away. The chain links TRBV7-9 to TRBJ1-1, with TRBD1 identical over 7 bases. V dropped 5 bases and J dropped 4; count of bases not matched to a gene: 4. The germline V gene has CDR1 SEHNR and CDR2 FQNEAQ (reference sequence). The CDR3 consists of 13 residues. CDR3 bases: TGTGCCAGCAGCCTAGGGACAGCCACTGAAGCTTTCTTT. Protein: CASSLGTATEAFF.

The table lists this clonotype with many counts. V is TRBV12-3 or TRBV12-4 and J is TRBJ1-1, with unresolved D. The CDR3 spans 13 residues. V lost 6 bases to trimming and J lost 4 bases, with 12 bases between them. The CDR3 DNA reads as TGTGCCAGCAGCTCTAAAGGGATCACTGAAGCTTTCTTT. It yields the protein CASSSKGITEAFF.

The chain couples TRBV7-9 to TRBJ1-4; D unresolved. Trimming stripped 1 base from V and 8 bases from J, with 17 bases between. The CDR3 runs 16 residues. Germline loops: CDR1 SEHNR, CDR2 FQNEAQ (reference sequence). The DNA for the CDR3 is TGTGCCAGCAGCTTAGTCGGGGTCTCGAGAGGCGAAAAACTGTTTTTT. This sequence encodes CASSLVGVSRGEKLFF.

As concerns this clonotype: Since a much larger clone is just one base distant, this may be a read error. The chain employs TRBV12-3 or TRBV12-4 and TRBJ1-6; D ambiguous. Trimming shortened V by 3 bases and J by 7 bases, and 13 bases separated the two germline ends. The length of the CDR3 is 15 residues. In DNA form, the CDR3 reads TGTGCCAGCAGTTTGAACGGGGTACGGAATTCACCCCTCCACTTT. Its protein is CASSLNGVRNSPLHF.

The sample holds many counts of this clonotype. Germline and junction disagree at one end, which may indicate a read error. V gene TRBV7-7 combines with J gene TRBJ2-3; the D is unclear. The CDR3 extends over 13 amino acids. From germline, CDR1 is SSHAT and CDR2 FNYEAQ (reference sequence). The CDR3 loop reads CASSLGVGDTQYF. Here the CDR3 DNA reads TGTGCTAGCAGCTTAGGCGTAGGCGATACGCAGTATTTT.

At least ten counts were recorded for this clonotype. The chain uses TRBV11-2 and TRBJ2-7; possibly TRBD1 or TRBD2 for D (5 bases each). Looked up from germline, CDR1 is SGHAT and CDR2 is FQNNGV. The length of the CDR3 is 16 residues. Between the trimmed V and J ends, which lost 5 bases and 0 bases, there was a span of 17 bases. The CDR3 DNA reads as TGTGCCAGCAGCGGGGGTGCGTGGGCCAACTCCTACGAGCAGTACTTC. Its protein product is CASSGGAWANSYEQYF.

This clonotype was counted ten times or more. The chain couples TRBV5-1 to TRBJ2-2, with 7 bases identical to TRBD1. The CDR3 is 15 residues long. The V segment lost 5 bases and the J segment 4 bases; nucleotides outside the gene matches: 8. From germline, CDR1 is SGHRS and CDR2 YFSETQ. The CDR3 loop is CASRRDRAGTGELFF. CDR3 coding DNA: TGCGCCAGCAGGAGAGACAGGGCTGGCACCGGGGAGCTGTTTTTT.

This clonotype was detected many times. The V gene is TRBV11-2, the J gene TRBJ2-7, with D tentatively TRBD1 or TRBD2 (5 bases each). CDR1 is SGHAT and CDR2 is FQNNGV in the germline V gene. The CDR3 contains 14 residues. V was shortened by 5 bases and J by 0 bases, with 11 bases between the two germline ends. The CDR3 sequence: CASSGTSSSYEQYF. DNA of the CDR3: TGTGCCAGCAGCGGGACGTCGAGCTCCTACGAGCAGTACTTC.

This sequence joins TRBV11-2 and TRBJ1-1, with 7 nucleotides matching TRBD1. With V trimmed by 5 bases and J by 6 bases, 12 bases remained unmatched. This CDR3 has 15 residues. Germline CDR1 SGHAT, CDR2 FQNNGV. CDR3 in DNA: TGTGCCAGCAGCCCCAGGGGGTTCGGCATGGCTGAAGCTTTCTTT. As protein: CASSPRGFGMAEAFF.

This clonotype came up many times. The V gene is TRBV7-8, the J gene TRBJ2-3, with TRBD2 as a possible D gene (6 bases). Germline-derived CDR1 and CDR2 are SGHVS and FQNEAQ. The CDR3 is 16 amino acids. The germline V and J ends were trimmed by 5 bases and 2 bases, with 17 bases remaining between them. The CDR3 protein is CASSPLRAGNTDTQYF. In nucleotides, the CDR3 is TGTGCCAGCAGCCCGCTAAGGGCGGGGAACACAGATACGCAGTATTTT. The full variable domain, rest sourced from reference TRBV7-8 and TRBJ2-3, is GAGVSQSPRYKVAKRGQDVALRCDPISGHVSLFWYQQALGQGPEFLTYFQNEAQLDKSGLPSDRFFAERPEGSVSTLKIQRTQQEDSAVYLCASSPLRAGNTDTQYFGPGTRLTVL.

This clonotype showed up just a few times. V is TRBV20-1 and J is TRBJ1-2; unclear D gene. CDR1 DFQATT and CDR2 SNEGSKA come from the germline V gene (reference sequence). The CDR3 length is 18 residues. Trimming took off 0 bases at V and 5 bases at J, with 25 bases between the two ends. The CDR3, as DNA: TGCAGTGCTAGAGATCTGTTGAGTTTAGGGAGTGGGTCGTATGGCTACACCTTC. Amino acids: CSARDLLSLGSGSYGYTF.

This clonotype appeared many times. The chain carries TRBV29-1 and TRBJ2-1, with 11 bases identical to TRBD2. The CDR3 sequence is 18 residues long. The V gene end was trimmed by 6 bases and the J gene end by 5 bases; junction bases not matched to a gene: 18. Germline assignment: CDR1 SQVTM and CDR2 ANQGSEA. CDR3 nucleotides: TGCAGCGTCTGTCCCTTAGCGGGGGGGCCGGGTCCCCACAATGAGCAGTTCTTC. Its protein product is CSVCPLAGGPGPHNEQFF.

The sample holds one count of this clonotype. The rearrangement joins TRBV4-1 to TRBJ2-2; unclear D gene. Germline V gene data show CDR1 as MGHRA and CDR2 as YSYEKL. Trimming took 3 bases from V and 1 from J, leaving 9 bases between them. This CDR3 has 15 amino acids. The CDR3 is CASSQYTGNTGELFF. The CDR3 bases are TGCGCCAGCAGCCAGTATACGGGGAACACCGGGGAGCTGTTTTTT.

V is TRBV11-3 and J is TRBJ1-5; 7 nucleotides match TRBD1. The germline CDR1 and CDR2 sequences are SGHNT and YENEEA. This CDR3 has 16 amino acids. The J segment lost 7 bases and the V segment lost 0 bases, leaving 9 bases of the junction unmatched. CDR3 nucleotides: TGTGCCAGCAGCTTAGATGACAGGGCGAAGTACCAGCCCCAGCATTTT. Protein product: CASSLDDRAKYQPQHF.

This clonotype was recorded at least ten times. This chain connects TRBV20-1 to TRBJ2-5; a weak D match, TRBD2 (6 bases). CDR1 is DFQATT and CDR2 is SNEGSKA in the germline V gene (reference sequence). Trimming removed 8 bases at V and 4 bases at J, with 23 bases between. The CDR3 is made up of 15 amino acids. The CDR3 spells CSPKGGFGDPETQYF. CDR3 sequence (DNA): TGCAGTCCGAAGGGAGGCTTCGGCGACCCAGAGACCCAGTACTTC.

This clonotype was counted only a few times. The V gene is TRBV20-1, the J gene TRBJ2-5; 12 nucleotides match TRBD1. Germline CDR1 DFQATT, CDR2 SNEGSKA (reference sequence). The V segment lost 3 bases and the J segment 4 bases; nucleotides outside the gene matches: 6. There are 15 residues in the CDR3. This CDR3 reads CSARGGQGAGETQYF. CDR3 coding DNA: TGCAGTGCTAGGGGGGGACAGGGGGCGGGAGAGACCCAGTACTTC.

This clonotype has ten or more counts. This chain uses TRBV30 with TRBJ2-1; 8 bases are a match to TRBD2. The germline gives CDR1 GTSNPN, CDR2 SVGIG (reference sequence). With V trimmed by 3 bases and J by 8 bases, 6 bases remained unmatched. CDR3 size: 13 residues. CDR3 coding DNA: TGTGCCTGGAGGCATCGGGGGGGAGATGAGCAGTTCTTC. This translates into CAWRHRGGDEQFF.

Worth noting for this clonotype: A read error may explain this, as a much larger clone is one base away. The chain employs TRBV13 and TRBJ2-2; perhaps D is TRBD1 or TRBD2 (5 bases each). This CDR3 has 15 residues. Looked up from germline, CDR1 is PRHDT and CDR2 is FYEKMQ (reference sequence). The CDR3 protein is CASSYGGGNTGELLF. The CDR3 nucleotides are TGTGCCAGCAGCTACGGTGGGGGAAACACCGGGGAGCTGCTTTTT.

This chain uses TRBV7-8 with TRBJ1-5, with a weak D call TRBD1 (6 bases). V lost 5 bases to trimming and J lost 2 bases, with 16 bases between them. The CDR3 loop spans 16 amino acids. From germline, CDR1 is SGHVS and CDR2 FQNEAQ. The chain's CDR3 is CASSITYRDGNQPQHF. As DNA, the CDR3 is TGTGCCAGCAGCATAACCTACAGGGATGGCAATCAGCCCCAGCATTTT.

This clonotype was detected ten times or more. The chain carries TRBV20-1 and TRBJ1-1; the D is unclear. With 5 bases removed from V and 1 base from J, the gap between germline ends came to 14 bases. CDR3 length: 14 amino acids. Looked up from germline, CDR1 is DFQATT and CDR2 is SNEGSKA (reference sequence). CDR3 nucleotide sequence: TGCAGTGCTTATACCAACACAAGGAACACTGAAGCTTTCTTT. Translated, it gives CSAYTNTRNTEAFF.

The chain employs TRBV4-2 and TRBJ2-2; D gene ambiguous. This CDR3 has 13 amino acids. Trimming stripped 0 bases from V and 10 bases from J, with 9 bases between. Germline-derived CDR1 and CDR2 are LGHNA and YNFKEQ. The CDR3 loop is CASSQDERTELFF. The CDR3 region has the DNA TGTGCCAGCAGCCAAGACGAACGAACGGAGCTGTTTTTT.

Details on this clonotype: One base away lies a much larger clone, so this may be a sequencing read error. The CDR3 DNA reads as TGTGCCAGCAGCTTTGGCAGGGATGAGCAGTTCTTC. It encodes CASSFGRDEQFF. V usage is TRBV7-9 and J usage is TRBJ2-1; D possibly corresponds to TRBD1 (5 bases). The CDR3 totals 12 residues. Between the trimmed V and J ends, which lost 3 bases and 8 bases, there was a span of 8 bases. Germline CDR1 SEHNR, CDR2 FQNEAQ (reference sequence). Combining the CDR3 with reference TRBV7-9 and TRBJ2-1 gives the whole variable domain DTGVSQNPRHKITKRGQNVTFRCDPISEHNRLYWYRQTLGQGPEFLTYFQNEAQLEKSRLLSDRFSAERPKGSFSTLEIQRTEQGDSAMYLCASSFGRDEQFFGPGTRLTVL.

This clonotype was seen many times. The chain carries TRBV5-1 and TRBJ1-2, with 10 bases matching TRBD1. The CDR3 is made up of 16 amino acids. Germline V gives CDR1 SGHRS, CDR2 YFSETQ. V trimming: 6 bases; J trimming: 0 bases; junction bases outside the gene matches: 8. CDR3 in DNA: TGCGCCAGCACTCCGGACAGGGGGGGGCCTAACTATGGCTACACCTTC. Its translation is CASTPDRGGPNYGYTF.

This clonotype occurred many times. The chain carries TRBV7-9 and TRBJ1-5, with D tentatively TRBD1 (6 bases). There are 16 residues in the CDR3. V lost 5 bases and J 2 bases, leaving 16 bases between the germline ends. CDR1 and CDR2 from the germline V gene are SEHNR and FQNEAQ (reference sequence). CDR3 DNA sequence: TGTGCCAGCAGCCGAGATGGGGGGCACGGCAATCAGCCCCAGCATTTT. It translates to CASSRDGGHGNQPQHF. Using reference TRBV7-9 and TRBJ1-5 for the parts outside the CDR3, the full variable domain is DTGVSQNPRHKITKRGQNVTFRCDPISEHNRLYWYRQTLGQGPEFLTYFQNEAQLEKSRLLSDRFSAERPKGSFSTLEIQRTEQGDSAMYLCASSRDGGHGNQPQHFGDGTRLSIL.

This clonotype was seen only a few times. A read error may be the cause here, since a much bigger clone is one base away. CDR3 nucleotide sequence: TGTGCCAGCACCCAGGGCAGGGGGCTAGGCTATGGCTACACCTTC. It codes for CASTQGRGLGYGYTF. The V and J genes are TRBV12-3 or TRBV12-4 and TRBJ1-2, with 8 nucleotides matching TRBD1. The CDR3 consists of 15 residues. Trimming at V came to 7 bases and at J to 4 bases, leaving 11 bases not matched to a gene.